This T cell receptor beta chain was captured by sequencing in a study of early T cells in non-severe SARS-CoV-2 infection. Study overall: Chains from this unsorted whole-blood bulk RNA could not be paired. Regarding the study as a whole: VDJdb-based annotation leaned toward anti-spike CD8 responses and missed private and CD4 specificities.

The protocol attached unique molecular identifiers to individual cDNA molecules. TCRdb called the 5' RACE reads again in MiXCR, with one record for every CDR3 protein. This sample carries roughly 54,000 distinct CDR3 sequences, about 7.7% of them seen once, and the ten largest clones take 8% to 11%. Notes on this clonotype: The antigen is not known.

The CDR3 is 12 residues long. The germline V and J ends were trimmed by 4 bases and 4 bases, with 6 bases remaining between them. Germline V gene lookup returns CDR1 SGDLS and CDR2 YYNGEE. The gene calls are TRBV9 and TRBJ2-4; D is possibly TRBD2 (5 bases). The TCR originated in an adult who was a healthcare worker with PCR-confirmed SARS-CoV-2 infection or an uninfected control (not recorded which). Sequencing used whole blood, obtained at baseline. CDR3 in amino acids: CASSPGKNIQYF. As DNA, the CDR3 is TGTGCCAGCAGCCCGGGGAAAAACATTCAGTACTTC.